This T cell receptor beta chain was sequenced in a study of identical twins. The sample holds a few counts of this clonotype. Germline assignment: CDR1 KGHDR and CDR2 SFDVKD. The CDR3 runs 13 residues. The ends were cut back, 0 bases at V and 7 bases at J, with 7 bases in the middle. TCRdb itself ran the 5' RACE reads through MiXCR, one entry per CDR3 protein. The table records 350,000 or so distinct CDR3 sequences, roughly 9% of them present only once. The source is a woman aged 45-60 years in good health. The chain is built from TRBV24-1 and TRBJ2-3; no clear D gene. Sequences were obtained from naive T cells sorted from blood. CDR3: CATSDLPGNTQYF. DNA of the CDR3: TGTGCCACCAGTGATTTGCCCGGTAATACGCAGTATTTT.